One sample yielded the 2 T cell receptor beta chains listed below, sequenced in a study of glioma-infiltrating T cells after dendritic cell vaccination. This table comes from immunoSEQ multiplex PCR, and its TCRdb copy is limited to in-frame clones, with some not included. The sample contains approximately 10,000 clones, roughly 77% of which appear only once. Regarding time point: after dendritic cell vaccination, including at tumor progression/relapse. The sample in question was blood, obtained after dendritic cell vaccination. These TCRs come from a human donor with glioblastoma.

There are a few counts of this clone. The V gene is TRBV5-8, the J gene TRBJ2-7, with D maybe TRBD2 (5 bases). CDR1 is SGHTS and CDR2 is YDEGEE in the germline V gene. This CDR3 is 12 amino acids long. The germline V and J ends were trimmed by 4 bases and 0 bases, with 5 bases remaining between them. CDR3 residues: CASSGLSYEQYF. For the CDR3, the DNA is TGTGCCAGCAGCGGACTCTCCTACGAGCAGTACTTC. Using reference TRBV5-8 and TRBJ2-7 for the parts outside the CDR3, the full variable domain is EAGVTQSPTHLIKTRGQQATLRCSPISGHTSVYWYQQALGLGLQFLLWYDEGEERNRGNFPPRFSGRQFPNYSSELNVNALELEDSALYLCASSGLSYEQYFGPGTRLTVT.

This rearrangement joins TRBV19 to TRBJ1-1; D unclear. Trimming pared 4 bases from V and 3 bases from J, leaving 9 bases between. The CDR3 is made up of 13 amino acids. CDR1 is LNHDA and CDR2 is SQIVND in the germline V gene (reference sequence). The CDR3 here is CASSKGGHTEAFF. The CDR3 DNA reads as TGTGCCAGTAGTAAGGGCGGGCACACTGAAGCTTTCTTT.